The next 28 T cell receptor beta chains were all read from a single sample in a study of T cell repertoires in cytomegalovirus infection. The antigens these receptors bind are not known. Each CDR3 protein is one row after TCRdb ran MiXCR on the reads. The sample contains 640,000 or so distinct CDR3 sequences, around 32% of which appear only once. The sequencing here drew on cultured PBMCs, taken from culture after CMV antigen stimulation. The receptors were sampled from a human donor in good health (CMV status not recorded). Some clones in this sample may be carry-over from other donors' samples.

As regards this clonotype: This may come from a read error, since a much larger clone is one base off. V usage is TRBV7-2 and J usage is TRBJ2-5, with TRBD2 matching 8 bases. The CDR3 loop spans 17 amino acids. Germline lookup yields CDR1 SGHTA and CDR2 FQGNSA. This CDR3 is CASGLFPGLAGSETQYF. Here the CDR3 DNA reads TGTGCCAGCGGCTTATTTCCCGGACTAGCCGGGTCCGAGACCCAGTACTTC.

There are a few counts of this clonotype. The chain uses TRBV12-3 or TRBV12-4 and TRBJ2-1; D may correspond to TRBD1 or TRBD2 (6 bases each). V lost 6 bases to trimming and J lost 6 bases, with 18 bases between them. The CDR3 length is 15 residues. The CDR3 reads CASRSGGRGINEQFF. CDR3 sequence (DNA): TGTGCCAGCAGATCCGGGGGCCGGGGAATCAATGAGCAGTTCTTC.

Here the CDR3 DNA reads TGTGCCAGCAGCGCCAATCAAGCGTCTGAGTCCTACAATGAGCAGTTCTTC. It encodes CASSANQASESYNEQFF. V is TRBV9 and J is TRBJ2-1; D call uncertain. The CDR3 has 17 residues. Germline V gives CDR1 SGDLS, CDR2 YYNGEE. V was clipped by 3 bases and J by 1 base, with 17 bases between them.

The chain employs TRBV2 and TRBJ2-1; 12 bases are shared with TRBD2. Germline loops: CDR1 SNHLY, CDR2 FYNNEI. This CDR3 is 13 amino acids long. The junction had 2 bases not matched to a gene; V was cut back by 5 bases and J by 9 bases. The CDR3 protein is CASSMGLAGEQFF. The DNA for the CDR3 is TGTGCCAGCAGTATGGGACTAGCGGGTGAGCAGTTCTTC.

This clonotype was seen at least ten times. This chain joins TRBV12-3 or TRBV12-4 and TRBJ1-2, with a tentative D call TRBD1 (6 bases). The CDR3 has 13 residues. V was trimmed by 6 bases and J by 4 bases, leaving 12 bases between them. Written as DNA, the CDR3 is TGTGCCAGCAGCTCCGGGGGCTTCTATGGCTACACCTTC. Amino acids: CASSSGGFYGYTF.

The V and J genes are TRBV6-5 and TRBJ2-7, with TRBD2 identical over 14 bases. V was pared by 6 bases and J by 2 bases, with 9 bases of the junction left unmatched. CDR3 length equals 17 residues. Germline CDR1 and CDR2: MNHEY and SVGAGI. The CDR3 region has the DNA TGTGCCAGCAGACGCGGACTAGCGGGGGGCTCCACCTACGAGCAGTACTTC. It translates to CASRRGLAGGSTYEQYF.

The gene calls are TRBV12-5 and TRBJ1-1; weak D call: TRBD1 (6 bases). From germline, CDR1 is LGHNT and CDR2 FRNRAP. The ends were cut back, 4 bases at V and 1 base at J, with 16 bases in the middle. The CDR3 sequence is 16 residues long. The CDR3 here is CASGSRGGVWNTEAFF. In DNA form, the CDR3 reads TGTGCTAGTGGTTCAAGGGGGGGGGTATGGAACACTGAAGCTTTCTTT.

This clonotype was observed a few times. The genes are TRBV7-2 and TRBJ2-5; possibly TRBD1 for D (5 bases). The CDR3 contains 14 residues. Trimming took off 2 bases at V and 1 base at J, with 8 bases between the two ends. Per the germline V gene, CDR1 is SGHTA and CDR2 is FQGNSA. CDR3 coding DNA: TGTGCCAGCAGCTTAAGGGGCCTCCAAGAGACCCAGTACTTC. Protein product: CASSLRGLQETQYF.

The gene calls are TRBV7-2 and TRBJ2-3, with 12 bases matching TRBD2. This CDR3 region has 16 residues. Germline trimming cut 2 bases from V and 3 bases from J; bases unmatched to any gene: 3. Germline lookup yields CDR1 SGHTA and CDR2 FQGNSA. The CDR3 nucleotides are TGTGCCAGCAGCTTAAGGACTAGCGGGATAACAGATACGCAGTATTTT. Translated, it gives CASSLRTSGITDTQYF. The full variable domain, in which reference TRBV7-2 and TRBJ2-3 provide the parts outside the CDR3, is GAGVSQSPSNKVTEKGKDVELRCDPISGHTALYWYRQSLGQGLEFLIYFQGNSAPDKSGLPSDRFSAERTGGSVSTLTIQRTQQEDSAVYLCASSLRTSGITDTQYFGPGTRLTVL.

V gene TRBV12-5 combines with J gene TRBJ2-2; 7 bases align to TRBD2. The CDR3 extends over 15 amino acids. V lost 2 bases and J lost 5; bases outside the gene matches: 5. Germline CDR1 LGHNT, CDR2 FRNRAP. This chain's CDR3 is CASGLYIAGTGELFF. The CDR3, as DNA: TGTGCTAGTGGTTTGTACATAGCGGGTACCGGGGAGCTGTTTTTT. The full variable domain, its missing parts supplied by reference TRBV12-5 and TRBJ2-2, is DARVTQTPRHKVTEMGQEVTMRCQPILGHNTVFWYRQTMMQGLELLAYFRNRAPLDDSGMPKDRFSAEMPDATLATLKIQPSEPRDSAVYFCASGLYIAGTGELFFGEGSRLTVL.

This clonotype was detected only a few times. This chain links TRBV12-3 or TRBV12-4 with TRBJ2-7, with D perhaps given as TRBD1 or TRBD2 (6 bases each). Trimming cost V 6 bases and J 4 bases, with 16 bases left between them. The length of the CDR3 is 14 residues. The CDR3 nucleotides read TGTGCCAGCAGCCTAGTCGGGGGCCGGTACGAGCAGTACTTC. Translating it yields CASSLVGGRYEQYF.

The chain is built from TRBV19 and TRBJ2-1; D is ambiguous. Germline V gene data show CDR1 as LNHDA and CDR2 as SQIVND (reference sequence). V lost 5 bases, J lost 0 bases, and 14 bases lay in between. The CDR3 runs 16 residues. This chain's CDR3 is CASSSFPDSSYNEQFF. The CDR3 DNA reads as TGTGCCAGTAGTTCCTTCCCTGACTCCTCCTACAATGAGCAGTTCTTC.

This clonotype appeared once. This sequence joins TRBV27 and TRBJ1-2; no reliable D call. The V and J ends lost 3 bases and 3 bases respectively, with 8 bases between them. The germline gives CDR1 MNHEY, CDR2 SMNVEV (reference sequence). The CDR3 has 13 residues. The CDR3 sequence is CASSFTQDYGYTF. The CDR3, as DNA: TGTGCCAGCAGTTTCACCCAAGACTATGGCTACACCTTC.

The V gene is TRBV7-2, the J gene TRBJ2-7; weak D call: TRBD2 (5 bases). Per germline, CDR1 SGHTA and CDR2 FQGNSA. The ends were cut back, 2 bases at V and 3 bases at J, with 11 bases in the middle. This CDR3 is built from 14 residues. The CDR3 protein is CASSLWRASYEQYF. CDR3 sequence (DNA): TGTGCCAGCAGCTTATGGCGGGCTAGCTACGAGCAGTACTTC.

This clonotype was seen only a few times. The chain joins TRBV28 to TRBJ2-5; D is uncertain. V dropped 7 bases and J dropped 5 bases, with 17 bases sitting between them. Per the germline V gene, CDR1 is MDHEN and CDR2 is SYDVKM. The CDR3 has 14 residues. The DNA for the CDR3 is TGTGCCAGCACCCGAATCAGTTCGATGGAGACCCAGTACTTC. Protein sequence: CASTRISSMETQYF.

V usage is TRBV7-4 and J usage is TRBJ2-1, with no clear D. Trimming took 5 bases from V and 7 from J, leaving 9 bases between them. The CDR3 covers 12 residues. Germline CDR1 and CDR2: SGHVT and SQSDAQ. Written as DNA, the CDR3 is TGTGCCAGCAGCCACCTGTCGAATGAGCAGTTCTTC. This encodes CASSHLSNEQFF.

The chain links TRBV12-3 or TRBV12-4 to TRBJ2-3; a possible D gene is TRBD1 (6 bases). This CDR3 comprises 13 residues. Trimming shortened V by 5 bases and J by 5 bases, and 11 bases separated the two germline ends. CDR3 sequence: CASSRNRVDTQYF. In nucleotides, the CDR3 is TGTGCCAGCAGTCGGAACAGGGTAGATACGCAGTATTTT.

This clonotype was seen just once. The V and J genes are TRBV19 and TRBJ1-2; D not certain. This CDR3 contains 16 residues. Trimming left V 7 bases short and J 5 bases short, with 23 bases between. The V gene's germline CDR1 is LNHDA and CDR2 SQIVND (reference sequence). The CDR3, as DNA: TGTGCCAGTAACCCCTTCCGCAGCCCCGTTCAGTATGGCTACACCTTC. Its protein product is CASNPFRSPVQYGYTF.

This clonotype was counted only a few times. The chain is built from TRBV6-1 and TRBJ1-5, with D possibly being TRBD1 (5 bases). Germline CDR1 is MNHNS and CDR2 is SASEGT. Trimming took off 6 bases at V and 3 bases at J, with 9 bases between the two ends. The CDR3 has 13 amino acids. DNA of the CDR3: TGTGCCAGCAGGGGACGGCCCAATCAGCCCCAGCATTTT. Translated: CASRGRPNQPQHF.

The CDR3 protein is CAIRGGDRVLQPQHF. As DNA, the CDR3 is TGTGCCATCAGGGGCGGGGACAGGGTCCTTCAGCCCCAGCATTTT. The chain is built from TRBV10-3 and TRBJ1-5; 9 bases match TRBD1. Trimming removed 6 bases from V and 6 bases from J; junction bases left unmatched: 9. This CDR3 has 15 residues. CDR1 ENHRY and CDR2 SYGVKD come from the germline V gene.

This clonotype was seen ten or more times. The chain has TRBV18 and TRBJ2-7, with 8 bases identical to TRBD1. This CDR3 is 14 amino acids long. Per germline, CDR1 KGHSH and CDR2 LQKENI. The junction had 8 bases not matched to a gene; V was cut back by 8 bases and J by 2 bases. The CDR3 loop is CASSPGQGPYEQYF. CDR3 DNA: TGTGCCAGCAGCCCAGGACAGGGCCCCTACGAGCAGTACTTC.

The genes are TRBV4-1 and TRBJ2-2; 14 bases agree with TRBD2. V dropped 3 bases and J dropped 7; count of bases not matched to a gene: 13. Germline lookup yields CDR1 MGHRA and CDR2 YSYEKL. The CDR3 loop spans 19 amino acids. CDR3 sequence reads: CASSHPGTSGRYRGGELFF. The CDR3 coding sequence is TGCGCCAGCAGCCACCCAGGGACTAGCGGGAGATACAGAGGCGGGGAGCTGTTTTTT.

In this sample, this clonotype turned up once. This chain connects TRBV30 to TRBJ2-1; 11 bases map to TRBD1. Germline CDR1 GTSNPN, CDR2 SVGIG (reference sequence). The CDR3 covers 14 residues. The V segment lost 0 bases and the J segment 6 bases; nucleotides outside the gene matches: 1. The DNA of the CDR3 is TGTGCCTGGAGTGTAGGGACAGGGGGCAATGAGCAGTTCTTC. Translating it yields CAWSVGTGGNEQFF.

This clonotype was counted ten times or more. The V call is TRBV7-6, the J call TRBJ2-1, with a tentative D call TRBD1 (6 bases). V dropped 2 bases and J dropped 7 bases, with 9 bases sitting between them. The CDR3 has 13 residues. The germline V gene encodes CDR1 SGHVS and CDR2 FNYEAQ. CDR3 nucleotides: TGTGCCAGCAGCTTAACCAGGGGAAATGAGCAGTTCTTC. Translating gives CASSLTRGNEQFF.

This chain uses TRBV5-6 with TRBJ2-1; D perhaps matches TRBD1 (6 bases). V lost 4 bases, J lost 4 bases, and 15 bases lay in between. Germline V gene lookup returns CDR1 SGHDT and CDR2 YYEEEE. CDR3 length: 15 residues. The CDR3 region is CASSRQQGKYNEQFF. The CDR3 DNA is TGTGCCAGCAGCCGACAACAGGGAAAATACAATGAGCAGTTCTTC.

This rearrangement joins TRBV28 to TRBJ1-1; no reliable D call. This CDR3 is 14 amino acids long. The germline V gene has CDR1 MDHEN and CDR2 SYDVKM. Trimming pared 5 bases from V and 10 bases from J, leaving 20 bases between. The CDR3 bases are TGTGCCAGCAGTCTGACCCGAAATCTTTTCTCAGCTTTCTTT. This gives the protein CASSLTRNLFSAFF.

The J gene is TRBJ2-7, the V gene TRBV20-1; 11 bases agree with TRBD2. Germline V gives CDR1 DFQATT, CDR2 SNEGSKA (reference sequence). V was pared by 3 bases and J by 4 bases, with 8 bases of the junction left unmatched. The CDR3 is 15 amino acids. The CDR3 sequence: CSASRTSGGSYEQYF. CDR3 nucleotide sequence: TGCAGTGCTAGCCGCACTAGCGGGGGCTCATACGAGCAGTACTTC.

This clonotype was observed at least ten times. The rearrangement joins TRBV7-2 to TRBJ2-1; D uncertain. There are 15 residues in the CDR3. Germline V gene sequence: CDR1 SGHTA, CDR2 FQGNSA. V was clipped by 6 bases and J by 3 bases, with 15 bases between them. This CDR3 reads CASSLDGPNYNEQFF. CDR3 DNA sequence: TGTGCCAGCAGTCTAGACGGGCCCAACTACAATGAGCAGTTCTTC.